This TCR beta chain was profiled in a study of shared clonotypes between healthy human individuals. The V and J ends lost 4 bases and 0 bases, in that order; junction bases with no gene match: 6. Germline V lookup: CDR1 SGHRS, CDR2 YFSETQ. CDR3 length equals 15 residues. Profiling relied on immunoSEQ multiplex PCR, and the TCRdb table lists in-frame clones only, not all of them. The sample has some 2.1 million clones, roughly 95% seen once; the top ten hold 0.1% to 0.15%. This TCR derives from a young man in good health. The J gene is TRBJ2-7, the V gene TRBV5-1, with TRBD1 identical over 8 bases. The sample comprised naive CD4+ T cells sorted from blood. Subset denoted: CD45RA+ positively selected. This CDR3 reads CASSRTGYSSYEQYF. The CDR3 bases are TGCGCCAGCAGCCGGACAGGGTATAGCTCCTACGAGCAGTACTTC.